These T cell receptor beta chains were read from a single sample in a study of T cells in Graves' hyperthyroidism and ophthalmopathy. TCRdb independently ran MiXCR on the multiplex PCR reads; one entry per CDR3 protein. Of approximately 600,000 distinct CDR3 sequences in the sample, about 15% were seen once. Sample: blood. These receptors all stem from a woman in her 30s with Graves' hyperthyroidism that later progressed to Graves' ophthalmopathy. CDR3s include the opening cysteine and the closing phenylalanine or tryptophan. The order of the fields is J gene, D gene, V gene, clone size, CDR3 DNA, CDR3 protein. D genes are given only for firm matches. Only part of the rows carry a size: once, few, many, or a class if the clone is expanded.

TRBJ2-1 NA TRBV19 NA TGTGCCAGTAGCCGGGACAACACCTACAATGAGCAGTTCTTC CASSRDNTYNEQFF
TRBJ2-2 NA TRBV7-8 many TGTGCCAGCAGCTCCCTCCTTGACACCGGGGAGCTGTTTTTT CASSSLLDTGELFF
TRBJ2-7 NA TRBV12-3/TRBV12-4 many TGTGCCAGCAGTTTAACCCCCATCGAGCAGTACTTC CASSLTPIEQYF
TRBJ2-1 TRBD2 TRBV12-3/TRBV12-4 many TGTGCCAGCAGTTTAGTTTATCTCGGGCTAGCGGGAGACAATGAGCAGTTCTTC CASSLVYLGLAGDNEQFF
TRBJ2-5 NA TRBV28 many TGTGCCAGCTCAATAAGAGGGGGGAGGGTAAAGACCCAGTACTTC CASSIRGGRVKTQYF
TRBJ1-2 NA TRBV10-3 many TGTGCCATCAGCGACCGAGGGACCGAGTATGGCTACACCTTC CAISDRGTEYGYTF
TRBJ1-3 NA TRBV30 NA TGTGCCTGGAGTGGGGGGATAGTCTTCGGAAACACCATATATTTT CAWSGGIVFGNTIYF
TRBJ2-5 TRBD2 TRBV27 many TGTGCCAGCAGTTGGGGGACTAGCGGGTCGGAGACCCAGTACTTC CASSWGTSGSETQYF
TRBJ2-6 NA TRBV4-3 few TGCGCCAGCAGCCAGGACCGCTCTGGGGCCAACGTCCTGACTTTC CASSQDRSGANVLTF
TRBJ1-6 NA TRBV15 many TGTGCCACCAGCAGAGATTCAGGGGTGGGTTCACCCCTCCACTTT CATSRDSGVGSPLHF
TRBJ1-5 NA TRBV2 NA TGTACCAGCAGTGGAGGAGGGGGTCAGCCCCAGCATTTT CTSSGGGGQPQHF
TRBJ1-2 NA TRBV7-6 NA TGTGCCAGCAGCCGGAGCCCAGGGTCCGGCTACACCTTC CASSRSPGSGYTF
TRBJ1-2 TRBD1 TRBV6-2/TRBV6-3 many TGTGCCAGCAGTTACTCGAGCCAGGGGGGTGTAGATGGCGGCTACACCTTC CASSYSSQGGVDGGYTF
TRBJ1-4 NA TRBV6-5 few TGTGCCAGCAGTTACTCGATCCAGGCGACCGAAAAACTGTTTTTT CASSYSIQATEKLFF
TRBJ1-3 NA TRBV3-1 NA TGTGCCAGCAGCCACGAAGCCCCTCTAATTTCCGGAAACACCATATATTTT CASSHEAPLISGNTIYF
TRBJ1-3 NA TRBV3-1 few TGTGCCAGCGGCAGACAGTCTGGAAACACCATATATTTT CASGRQSGNTIYF
TRBJ2-5 TRBD2 TRBV28 many TGTGCCACCGACTCGGGCCTAGCGGGCCTCGGGGAGACCCAGTACTTC CATDSGLAGLGETQYF
TRBJ2-1 TRBD1 TRBV7-2 many TGTGCCAGCAGCTTAGGGACAGGGTTTTTCAATGAGCAGTTCTTC CASSLGTGFFNEQFF
TRBJ2-7 NA TRBV20-1 many TGCAGTGCTAGGGTCCCCCATGCCTCCTACGAGCAGTACTTC CSARVPHASYEQYF
TRBJ2-1 TRBD2 TRBV9 few TGTGCCAGCAGCGAGTATGCCGGGACTAGCGGGATAGAGCAGTTCTTC CASSEYAGTSGIEQFF
TRBJ2-7 TRBD2 TRBV4-1 NA TGCGCCAGCAGCCTGGGACTAGCGGGAAGTCTATACGAGCAGTACTTC CASSLGLAGSLYEQYF
TRBJ1-2 NA TRBV12-3/TRBV12-4 many TGTGCCAGCAGTTTAGGGGATTTACCCTACACCTTC CASSLGDLPYTF
TRBJ1-2 TRBD1 TRBV18 few TGTGCCAGCTCACCAGGTATCGGGACAGATACTAACTATGGCTACACCTTC CASSPGIGTDTNYGYTF
TRBJ2-2 NA TRBV5-1 NA TGCGCCAGCAGCTTGTTTCATAACACCGGGGAGCTGTTTTTT CASSLFHNTGELFF
TRBJ1-2 TRBD1 TRBV6-1 many TGTGCCAGCACCCCCGGACAGGTGGACTATGGCTACACCTTC CASTPGQVDYGYTF
TRBJ2-5 TRBD2 TRBV4-1 NA TGCGCCAGCAGCCAAGTACTAGCGGGAGCTGGTTTAGAGACCCAGTACTTC CASSQVLAGAGLETQYF
TRBJ2-7 NA TRBV12-3/TRBV12-4 many TGTGCCAGCAGTTCCTTGTACGGGCAGTACTTC CASSSLYGQYF
TRBJ2-1 TRBD2 TRBV3-1 many TGTGCCAGCAGCCAAGTGCCTAGCGGACCCTACAATGAGCAGTTCTTC CASSQVPSGPYNEQFF
TRBJ1-3 NA TRBV6-1 NA TGTGCCAGCAGTGGAAGGACAGACTCTGGAAACACCATATATTTT CASSGRTDSGNTIYF
TRBJ2-1 TRBD1 TRBV28 many TGTGCCAGCAGACCGGGACAGGCAAACAATGAGCAGTTCTTC CASRPGQANNEQFF
TRBJ1-5 TRBD1 TRBV30 many TGTGCCTGGAGTGGGGGAGGGGGCTCTCAGCCCCAGCATTTT CAWSGGGGSQPQHF
TRBJ1-1 NA TRBV27 many TGTGCCAGTCAGAGGGAGCCGAACACTGAAGCTTTCTTT CASQREPNTEAFF
TRBJ1-4 TRBD1 TRBV20-1 many TGCAGTGCTAGAGATGACAGGGGGATAACTAATGAAAAACTGTTTTTT CSARDDRGITNEKLFF
TRBJ1-2 NA TRBV5-4 many TGTGCCAGCAGCTTGGAGGGGGGGTTAAACTATGGCTACACCTTC CASSLEGGLNYGYTF
TRBJ2-7 TRBD2 TRBV20-1 many TGCAGTGCCAACCAACTAGCGGGAGATATCTACGAGCAGTACTTC CSANQLAGDIYEQYF
TRBJ2-1 TRBD2 TRBV20-1 NA TGCAGTGCTTCGGGACTAGCGTACAATGAGCAGTTCTTC CSASGLAYNEQFF
TRBJ1-2 TRBD1 TRBV30 NA TGTGCCTGGAGTGGACTCAGGGGGATTGGCTACACCTTC CAWSGLRGIGYTF
TRBJ1-1 NA TRBV18 many TGTGCCAGCTCACCAATAAACGAAGGTTGGACTGAAGCTTTCTTT CASSPINEGWTEAFF
TRBJ1-1 TRBD1 TRBV6-2/TRBV6-3 few TGTGCCAGCAGTTACTCAACAGGGGGGACTGGAGCTTTCTTT CASSYSTGGTGAFF
TRBJ1-1 NA TRBV18 many TGTGCCAGCTCACCCGGGGACCTGAGGACTGAAGCTTTCTTT CASSPGDLRTEAFF
TRBJ2-3 TRBD2 TRBV12-3/TRBV12-4 NA TGTGCCAGCAGTTCCGGGGTAGCGGGAGGTGGGGATACGCAGTATTTT CASSSGVAGGGDTQYF
TRBJ2-1 TRBD2 TRBV30 NA TGTGCCTGGGGAGCGGGGCTAACTAACAATGAGCAGTTCTTC CAWGAGLTNNEQFF